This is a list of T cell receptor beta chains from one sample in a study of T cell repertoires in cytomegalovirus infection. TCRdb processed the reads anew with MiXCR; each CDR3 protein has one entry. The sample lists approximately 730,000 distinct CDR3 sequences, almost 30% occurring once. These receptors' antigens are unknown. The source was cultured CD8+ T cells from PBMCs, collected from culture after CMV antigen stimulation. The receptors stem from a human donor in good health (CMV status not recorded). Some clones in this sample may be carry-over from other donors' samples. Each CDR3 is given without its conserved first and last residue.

cdr3_aa: ASSPRGGGEAF
cdr3_length: 11
v_call: TRBV12-3/TRBV12-4

cdr3_aa: ASSTWRQGQIYEQY
cdr3_length: 14
v_call: TRBV6-1

cdr3_aa: ASSYSLNSPLH
cdr3_length: 11
v_call: TRBV12-3/TRBV12-4

cdr3_aa: ASDRRGGTAF
cdr3_length: 10
v_call: TRBV2

cdr3_aa: ASSFRGGGEETQY
cdr3_length: 13
v_call: TRBV27

cdr3_aa: ATSRGALLRPKNTEAF
cdr3_length: 16
v_call: TRBV15

cdr3_aa: ASSSVRLNNEQF
cdr3_length: 12
v_call: TRBV5-6

cdr3_aa: ASAFRGREDSPLH
cdr3_length: 13
v_call: TRBV12-5

cdr3_aa: ASSLAQGPPDTQY
cdr3_length: 13
v_call: TRBV7-2

cdr3_aa: ASSLWTSGGVGNEQF
cdr3_length: 15
v_call: TRBV11-2

cdr3_aa: ASSLAPGLDTQY
cdr3_length: 12
v_call: TRBV7-8

cdr3_aa: AIKGEGGNQPQH
cdr3_length: 12
v_call: TRBV10-3

cdr3_aa: ASSTTGAEQF
cdr3_length: 10
v_call: TRBV27

cdr3_aa: ATSRGQGMGQPQH
cdr3_length: 13
v_call: TRBV15

cdr3_aa: SVEAPFTSGGYNEQF
cdr3_length: 15
v_call: TRBV29-1

cdr3_aa: SVEELGASKNIQY
cdr3_length: 13
v_call: TRBV29-1

cdr3_aa: ASSLGRGGRTDTQY
cdr3_length: 14
v_call: TRBV7-2

cdr3_aa: ASSFEARDGNQPQH
cdr3_length: 14
v_call: TRBV7-9

cdr3_aa: ASSVLEAF
cdr3_length: 8
v_call: TRBV7-9

cdr3_aa: AIYSRSTDTQY
cdr3_length: 11
v_call: TRBV27

cdr3_aa: ASSPGTSGGTKNIQY
cdr3_length: 15
v_call: TRBV18

cdr3_aa: ASSEWRGGKNNEQF
cdr3_length: 14
v_call: TRBV6-1

cdr3_aa: ASSQDFGVGQGVNQPQH
cdr3_length: 17
v_call: TRBV4-1

cdr3_aa: ASSVYAGGWV
cdr3_length: 10
v_call: TRBV7-6

cdr3_aa: ASSQEKGAANEQY
cdr3_length: 13
v_call: TRBV4-3

cdr3_aa: ASSLNRVLMNTEAF
cdr3_length: 14
v_call: TRBV7-2

cdr3_aa: ASSQNTVGTASNQPQH
cdr3_length: 16
v_call: TRBV23-1

cdr3_aa: ASSVASGGPRPPTDTQY
cdr3_length: 17
v_call: TRBV9

cdr3_aa: ASLSREDRGNQPQH
cdr3_length: 14
v_call: TRBV6-2/TRBV6-3

cdr3_aa: ASSSVAGPSYNEQF
cdr3_length: 14
v_call: TRBV9

cdr3_aa: ASSQVPGLSVSDGYT
cdr3_length: 15
v_call: TRBV4-1

cdr3_aa: ASSLGTSGGPPDTQY
cdr3_length: 15
v_call: TRBV5-6

cdr3_aa: SALRGQPNTEAF
cdr3_length: 12
v_call: TRBV20-1

cdr3_aa: ASSLRGSTGPNTEAF
cdr3_length: 15
v_call: TRBV5-8

cdr3_aa: ASSFTGLEAQY
cdr3_length: 11
v_call: TRBV19

cdr3_aa: ASSYFGTDQETQY
cdr3_length: 13
v_call: TRBV6-2/TRBV6-3

cdr3_aa: ASTPTDGHNTGELF
cdr3_length: 14
v_call: TRBV12-3/TRBV12-4

cdr3_aa: SASSGGAYNEQF
cdr3_length: 12
v_call: TRBV20-1

cdr3_aa: ASSVTGSGANVLT
cdr3_length: 13
v_call: TRBV9

cdr3_aa: ASSQDHSSGLNEQF
cdr3_length: 14
v_call: TRBV14

cdr3_aa: ASSPGTWDATNEKLF
cdr3_length: 15
v_call: TRBV7-6

cdr3_aa: ASSYSKEIGYGYT
cdr3_length: 13
v_call: TRBV6-2/TRBV6-3

cdr3_aa: ASRRWGAFQPQH
cdr3_length: 12
v_call: TRBV19

cdr3_aa: ASSSPARQGNTNEKLF
cdr3_length: 16
v_call: TRBV7-8

cdr3_aa: ASSWDLGDTEAF
cdr3_length: 12
v_call: TRBV5-4

cdr3_aa: ASSLRIIGVNTEAF
cdr3_length: 14
v_call: TRBV5-1

cdr3_aa: ASIPGREYRNTEAF
cdr3_length: 14
v_call: TRBV6-1